This passage covers 13 T cell receptor beta chains from one sample sequenced in a study of cytomegalovirus exposure and HLA in healthy donors. This PCR relied on a set of 60 Vbeta primers and 13 Jbeta primers. Using immunoSEQ multiplex PCR, the repertoire was profiled, and TCRdb retains in-frame clones only, with some absent. Here the sample spans 85,000 to 90,000 clones, approximately 72% being singletons. Sequenced material: PBMCs. All receptors come from a young man in good health and CMV-seropositive.

V and J are TRBV19 and TRBJ1-6; 7 bases map to TRBD1. The length of the CDR3 is 14 residues. The V gene's germline CDR1 is LNHDA and CDR2 SQIVND (reference sequence). The ends lost 5 bases at V and 7 bases at J; junction bases unmatched: 5. Here the CDR3 reads CASSAGQQNSPLHF. For the CDR3, the DNA is TGTGCCAGTAGTGCGGGACAGCAGAATTCACCCCTCCACTTT.

The chain joins TRBV4-3 to TRBJ2-3, with 7 bases identical to TRBD1. V trimming: 0 bases; J trimming: 2 bases; junction bases outside the gene matches: 5. CDR1 LGHNA and CDR2 YSLEER come from the germline V gene. The CDR3 runs 16 residues. The CDR3 region is CASSQDRDSVTDTQYF. The CDR3 coding sequence is TGCGCCAGCAGCCAAGACCGGGACAGTGTCACAGATACGCAGTATTTT.

The genes are TRBV6-4 and TRBJ2-1, with 7 bases fitting TRBD1. CDR1 and CDR2 from the germline V gene are MRHNA and SNTAGT. Trimming took 2 bases from V and 2 from J; bases not matched to a gene: 3. CDR3 length: 15 amino acids. CDR3 residues: CASSDEGTAYNEQFF. The CDR3 DNA reads as TGTGCCAGCAGTGACGAGGGGACAGCCTACAATGAGCAGTTCTTC.

The chain uses TRBV6-1 and TRBJ1-2; 7 bases agree with TRBD1. This CDR3 region has 14 residues. The V gene's germline CDR1 is MNHNS and CDR2 SASEGT. V shed 6 bases and J 0 bases; nucleotides not matched to a gene: 4. This chain's CDR3 is CASRRGQANYGYTF. In DNA, the CDR3 is TGTGCCAGCAGACGCGGACAGGCTAACTATGGCTACACCTTC.

This clone appeared many times. The germline gene is not matched at one end of the junction; a read error may be the cause. V usage is TRBV4-3 and J usage is TRBJ2-7, with 7 bases matching TRBD1. CDR1 and CDR2 (germline): LGHNA, YSLEER. The CDR3 has 11 amino acids. The CDR3 loop is CASSEGTDANF. The CDR3 nucleotides are TGCGCCAGCAGCGAAGGGACAGATGCGAACTTC.

This clone appeared a few times. The V gene is TRBV18, the J gene TRBJ2-3; D may be TRBD2 (5 bases). Per germline, CDR1 KGHSH and CDR2 LQKENI. V lost 0 bases, J lost 5 bases, and 15 bases lay in between. The CDR3 loop spans 16 amino acids. CDR3 in amino acids: CASSPPSSYSGDTQYF. The CDR3 DNA is TGTGCCAGCTCACCACCTTCCTCTTACAGCGGAGATACGCAGTATTTT.

This clone was recorded once. The rearrangement links TRBV30 to TRBJ1-3, with 8 bases that match TRBD1. The CDR3 length is 13 residues. CDR1 and CDR2 from the germline V gene are GTSNPN and SVGIG (reference sequence). With 7 bases clipped from V and 3 bases from J, the junction kept 5 bases outside the gene matches. Here the CDR3 reads CASQGAGGNTIYF. The CDR3 region has the DNA TGTGCCTCTCAGGGGGCGGGTGGAAACACCATATATTTT.

For this clone: A junction end diverges from the germline sequence, so it may reflect a read error. The chain recombines TRBV4-1 with TRBJ1-6; D perhaps matches TRBD1 (6 bases). The CDR3 totals 17 residues. CDR1 and CDR2 (germline): MGHRA, YSYEKL. The DNA of the CDR3 is TGCGCCAGCAGCCAAGAATCCGCAGGGGACTATAATTCATCCCTCCACTTT. Its protein is CASSQESAGDYNSSLHF.

This chain uses TRBV7-3 with TRBJ1-1; tentative D call: TRBD1 (5 bases). Germline assignment: CDR1 SGHTA and CDR2 FQGTGA. V gave up 5 bases and J gave up 4 bases, with 11 bases separating them. This CDR3 comprises 13 residues. The CDR3 protein is CASSTGTFTEAFF. DNA for the CDR3: TGTGCCAGCAGCACCGGGACTTTCACTGAAGCTTTCTTT.

This rearrangement joins TRBV19 to TRBJ2-7, with 7 bases aligning to TRBD1. J was trimmed by 1 base and V by 5 bases; bases with no gene match: 5. Germline assignment: CDR1 LNHDA and CDR2 SQIVND (reference sequence). The CDR3 contains 14 residues. CDR3 bases: TGTGCCAGTAGTTGGACAGGAGATTCCTACGAGCAGTACTTC. This codes for CASSWTGDSYEQYF.

The rearrangement joins TRBV6-6 to TRBJ1-4; 7 positions match TRBD1. The CDR3 has 14 residues. Per germline, CDR1 MNHNY and CDR2 SVGAGI (reference sequence). Losses at the gene ends were 4 bases for V and 3 bases for J; bases not matched to a gene: 2. In nucleotides, the CDR3 is TGTGCCAGCAGTTTACAGGGGCCTAATGAAAAACTGTTTTTT. Residues: CASSLQGPNEKLFF.

V gene TRBV4-1 combines with J gene TRBJ1-1, with a tentative D call TRBD1 (6 bases). Germline CDR1 MGHRA, CDR2 YSYEKL. The CDR3 totals 16 residues. V was shortened by 0 bases and J by 6 bases, with 17 bases between the two germline ends. This CDR3 is CASSQEKTGGKAEAFF. Written as DNA, the CDR3 is TGCGCCAGCAGCCAAGAAAAGACAGGAGGAAAGGCTGAAGCTTTCTTT.

The chain recombines TRBV15 with TRBJ1-4; D possibly corresponds to TRBD1 (6 bases). Germline CDR1 LNHNV, CDR2 YYDKDF (reference sequence). Trimming removed 4 bases at V and 7 bases at J, with 22 bases between. The CDR3 totals 17 residues. As DNA, the CDR3 is TGTGCCACCAGCATCAAATTAACAGGGCCCCGAGGTGAAAAACTGTTTTTT. The encoded protein is CATSIKLTGPRGEKLFF.